These 12 T cell receptor beta chains were sequenced from one sample in a study of cytotoxic CD8 clonotypes in ibrutinib-treated CLL (dated by TCRdb to the early 2020s). The receptor library was made with the immunoSEQ multiplex PCR assay. Not all clones reach the TCRdb copy of this immuneACCESS table, which keeps in-frame sequences only. Checked studies attribute under half of the gap to unresolved V genes and leave the rest unexplained. This sample comprises 150,000 or so clones, roughly four fifths of them detected only once. The ten most abundant clones make up under 2.5% of the sample. The time point label, read with the paper, signifies: 12 months on ibrutinib. Sample: PBMCs, taken after 12 months of ibrutinib treatment. These receptors were collected from a human donor with chronic lymphocytic leukemia.

The rearrangement uses TRBV9 and TRBJ2-3, with D perhaps TRBD1 (5 bases). CDR3 size: 16 residues. Looked up from germline, CDR1 is SGDLS and CDR2 is YYNGEE. The germline V and J ends were trimmed by 2 bases and 4 bases, with 17 bases remaining between them. CDR3 sequence: CASSVRAGRLSDTQYF. As DNA, the CDR3 is TGTGCCAGCAGCGTCAGGGCAGGGCGGTTATCAGATACGCAGTATTTT.

The rearrangement joins TRBV25-1 to TRBJ2-1; 14 bases map to TRBD2. J gave up 13 bases and V 4 bases, and 6 bases lay outside the gene matches. The germline V gene encodes CDR1 MGHDK and CDR2 SYGVNS. This CDR3 is built from 14 residues. As DNA, the CDR3 is TGTGCCAGCAGTGTCCTGACTAGCGGGGGGGCCCAGTTCTTC. Its protein is CASSVLTSGGAQFF.

V is TRBV4-3 and J is TRBJ1-5, with D hard to call. CDR1 is LGHNA and CDR2 is YSLEER in the germline V gene. This CDR3 has 13 residues. The germline V and J ends were trimmed by 4 bases and 5 bases, with 9 bases remaining between them. In nucleotides, the CDR3 is TGCGCCAGCAGCCCCCGCGCAGATCAGCCCCAGCATTTT. Amino acids: CASSPRADQPQHF.

For the CDR3, the DNA is TGCGCCAGCAGCTGGGGACGCCGGGACAGGATTAATGAAAAACTGTTTTTT. Amino acids: CASSWGRRDRINEKLFF. The genes are TRBV5-1 and TRBJ1-4; TRBD1 matches 8 bases. The CDR3 spans 17 residues. Trimming cost V 3 bases and J 4 bases; bases outside gene matches: 11. Germline V gives CDR1 SGHRS, CDR2 YFSETQ.

This clone was detected only a few times. This rearrangement joins TRBV18 to TRBJ1-4; D might be TRBD1 (5 bases). The V gene lost 3 bases and the J gene lost 8 bases, with 13 bases spanning the gap. In germline, CDR1 is KGHSH, CDR2 LQKENI. CDR3 length: 14 residues. CDR3 in amino acids: CASSPGGSREKLFF. The CDR3 DNA is TGTGCCAGCTCACCTGGGGGGAGTCGGGAAAAACTGTTTTTT.

V is TRBV9 and J is TRBJ1-1; 7 bases agree with TRBD1. CDR3 length equals 15 residues. CDR1 and CDR2 (germline): SGDLS, YYNGEE. V shed 0 bases, J shed 1 base, and the junction held 3 bases outside the gene matches. The CDR3 nucleotides read TGTGCCAGCAGCGTAGTCGGACAGGCGAACACTGAAGCTTTCTTT. It encodes CASSVVGQANTEAFF.

J is TRBJ2-7 and V is TRBV5-6, with D possibly called TRBD1 or TRBD2 (5 bases each). Trimming cost V 2 bases and J 3 bases, with 12 bases left between them. The CDR3 length is 14 residues. CDR1 SGHDT and CDR2 YYEEEE come from the germline V gene. In nucleotides, the CDR3 is TGTGCCAGCAGCTTCCGGGACGGGAACTACGAGCAGTACTTC. Encoded protein: CASSFRDGNYEQYF.

V is TRBV30 and J is TRBJ2-5; perhaps D is TRBD1 or TRBD2 (5 bases each). Deletions cut 3 bases from V and 0 bases from J, with 14 bases between. The germline CDR1 and CDR2 sequences are GTSNPN and SVGIG (reference sequence). This CDR3 is built from 15 residues. DNA for the CDR3: TGTGCCTGGAGGGGGGTTGGGGAACACCAAGAGACCCAGTACTTC. Its protein product is CAWRGVGEHQETQYF.

The chain couples TRBV30 to TRBJ1-6; 7 positions agree with TRBD1. CDR3 length equals 12 residues. Trimming at V came to 5 bases and at J to 10 bases, leaving 5 bases not matched to a gene. Germline CDR1 is GTSNPN and CDR2 is SVGIG (reference sequence). Here the CDR3 reads CAWDRERSPLHF. Written as DNA, the CDR3 is TGTGCCTGGGACAGGGAAAGGTCACCCCTCCACTTT.

The V call is TRBV6-6, the J call TRBJ2-7; possibly TRBD1 or TRBD2 for D (5 bases each). This CDR3 is 13 amino acids long. Germline V lookup: CDR1 MNHNY, CDR2 SVGAGI (reference sequence). V dropped 6 bases and J dropped 2 bases, with 11 bases sitting between them. CDR3 DNA: TGTGCCAGCAGGAAAGGGACCCCCTACGAGCAGTACTTC. This encodes CASRKGTPYEQYF.

V usage is TRBV19 and J usage is TRBJ2-3; D call uncertain. Between the trimmed V and J ends, which lost 3 bases and 4 bases, there was a span of 8 bases. From germline, CDR1 is LNHDA and CDR2 SQIVND (reference sequence). CDR3 size: 13 residues. The CDR3 loop reads CASSILVADTQYF. The CDR3 nucleotides read TGTGCCAGTAGTATTTTGGTAGCAGATACGCAGTATTTT.

The chain combines TRBV29-1 with TRBJ1-1; D gene ambiguous. Germline V CDR1 and CDR2: SQVTM, ANQGSEA. The CDR3 consists of 14 residues. Trimming took 0 bases from V and 0 from J, leaving 8 bases between them. The CDR3 loop is CSVEDNLMNTEAFF. CDR3 nucleotides: TGCAGCGTTGAAGATAACCTGATGAACACTGAAGCTTTCTTT. Combining the CDR3 with reference TRBV29-1 and TRBJ1-1 gives the whole variable domain SAVISQKPSRDICQRGTSLTIQCQVDSQVTMMFWYRQQPGQSLTLIATANQGSEATYESGFVIDKFPISRPNLTFSTLTVSNMSPEDSSIYLCSVEDNLMNTEAFFGQGTRLTVV.